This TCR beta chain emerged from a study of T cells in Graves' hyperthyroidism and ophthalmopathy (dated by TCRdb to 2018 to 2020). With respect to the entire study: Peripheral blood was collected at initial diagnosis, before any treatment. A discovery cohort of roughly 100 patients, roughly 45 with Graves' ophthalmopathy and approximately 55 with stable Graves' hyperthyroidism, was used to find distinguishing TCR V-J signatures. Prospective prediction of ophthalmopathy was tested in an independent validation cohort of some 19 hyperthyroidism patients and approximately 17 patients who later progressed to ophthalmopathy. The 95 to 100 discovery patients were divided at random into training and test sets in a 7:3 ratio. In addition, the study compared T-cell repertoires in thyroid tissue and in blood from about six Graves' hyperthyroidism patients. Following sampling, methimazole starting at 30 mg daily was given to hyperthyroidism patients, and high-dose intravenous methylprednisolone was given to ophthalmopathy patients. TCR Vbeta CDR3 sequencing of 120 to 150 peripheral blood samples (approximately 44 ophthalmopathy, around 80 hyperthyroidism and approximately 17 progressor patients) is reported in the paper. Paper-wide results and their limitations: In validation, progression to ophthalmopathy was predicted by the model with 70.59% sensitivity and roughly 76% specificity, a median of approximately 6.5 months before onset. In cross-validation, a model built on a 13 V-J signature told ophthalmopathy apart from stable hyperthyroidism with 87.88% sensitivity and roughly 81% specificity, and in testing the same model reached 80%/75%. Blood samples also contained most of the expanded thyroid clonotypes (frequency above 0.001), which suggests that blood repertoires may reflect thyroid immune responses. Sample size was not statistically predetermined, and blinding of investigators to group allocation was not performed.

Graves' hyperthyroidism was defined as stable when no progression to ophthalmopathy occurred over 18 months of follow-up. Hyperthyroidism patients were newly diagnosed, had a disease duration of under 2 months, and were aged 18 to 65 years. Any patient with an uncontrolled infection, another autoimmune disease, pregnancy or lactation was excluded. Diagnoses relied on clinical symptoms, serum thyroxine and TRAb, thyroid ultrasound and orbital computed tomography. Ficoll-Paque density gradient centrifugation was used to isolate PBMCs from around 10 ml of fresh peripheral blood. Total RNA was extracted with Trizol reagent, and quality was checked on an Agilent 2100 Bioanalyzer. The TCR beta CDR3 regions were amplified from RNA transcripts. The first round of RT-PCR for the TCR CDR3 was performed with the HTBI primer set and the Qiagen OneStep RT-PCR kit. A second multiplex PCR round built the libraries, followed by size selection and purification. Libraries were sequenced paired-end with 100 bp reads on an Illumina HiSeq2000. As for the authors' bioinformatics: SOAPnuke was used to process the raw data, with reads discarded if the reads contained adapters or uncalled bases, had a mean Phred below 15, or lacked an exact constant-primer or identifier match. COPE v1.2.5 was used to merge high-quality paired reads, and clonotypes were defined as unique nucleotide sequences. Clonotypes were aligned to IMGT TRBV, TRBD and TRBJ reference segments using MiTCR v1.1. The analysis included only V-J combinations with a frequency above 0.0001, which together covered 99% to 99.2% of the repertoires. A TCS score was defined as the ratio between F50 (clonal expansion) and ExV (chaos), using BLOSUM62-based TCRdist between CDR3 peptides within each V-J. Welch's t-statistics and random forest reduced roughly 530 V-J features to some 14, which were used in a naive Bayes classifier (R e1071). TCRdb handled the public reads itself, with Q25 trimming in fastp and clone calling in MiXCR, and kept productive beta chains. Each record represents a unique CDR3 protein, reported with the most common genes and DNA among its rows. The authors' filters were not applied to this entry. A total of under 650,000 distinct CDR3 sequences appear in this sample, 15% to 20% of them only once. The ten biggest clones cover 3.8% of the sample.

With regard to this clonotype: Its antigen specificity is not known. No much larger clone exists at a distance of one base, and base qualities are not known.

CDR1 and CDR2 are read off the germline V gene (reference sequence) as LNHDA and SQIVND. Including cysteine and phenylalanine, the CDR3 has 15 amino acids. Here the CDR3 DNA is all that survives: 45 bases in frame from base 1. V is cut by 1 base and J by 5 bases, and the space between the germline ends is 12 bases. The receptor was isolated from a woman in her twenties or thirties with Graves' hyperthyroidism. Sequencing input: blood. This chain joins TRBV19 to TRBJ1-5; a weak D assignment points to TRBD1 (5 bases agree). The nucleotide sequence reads TGTGCCAGTAGTATAGGCTGGGGGATTTATCAGCCCCAGCATTTT. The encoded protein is CASSIGWGIYQPQHF.